A selection of T cell receptor beta chains follows, all from one sample in a study of blood T cell repertoires in COVID-19. Method: immunoSEQ multiplex PCR; TCRdb's copy keeps in-frame clones and lacks some. This table holds 100,000 to 150,000 clones, 70% to 80% found once. Specimen: peripheral blood. These TCRs come from a man aged 35 to 55 with active or convalescent COVID-19. Each CDR3 is given without its conserved first and last residue. D genes are given only for firm matches.

v_call	d_call	j_call	cdr3_aa
TRBV10-3	NA	TRBJ2-1	AIRPGTADLGEQF
TRBV7-9	NA	TRBJ2-3	ASSPPRRSGDTDTQY
TRBV19	NA	TRBJ1-2	ASRSQGIGDYGYT
TRBV6-4	NA	TRBJ1-2	ASSITGRDGYT
TRBV6-6	NA	TRBJ1-6	ASSYSRNSPLH
TRBV2	TRBD1	TRBJ1-2	ASSVRGENYGYT
TRBV7-9	NA	TRBJ2-1	ASSLAGGNEQF
TRBV12-5	TRBD2	TRBJ2-1	ASGLVLTSGAYNEQF
TRBV24-1	TRBD1	TRBJ1-6	ATSSDREVGGYNSPLH
TRBV7-9	NA	TRBJ1-3	ASSLIGSVGRSGNTIY
TRBV11-3	NA	TRBJ1-1	ASSLTNTEAF
TRBV10-2	NA	TRBJ2-2	ASSADAGELF
TRBV30	TRBD1	TRBJ1-6	AWSIQGNSPLH
TRBV7-2	NA	TRBJ2-1	ASTPTASSYNEQF
TRBV27	NA	TRBJ2-7	ASSFGQGGYEQY
TRBV19	TRBD1	TRBJ2-1	ASTSGGYYNEQF